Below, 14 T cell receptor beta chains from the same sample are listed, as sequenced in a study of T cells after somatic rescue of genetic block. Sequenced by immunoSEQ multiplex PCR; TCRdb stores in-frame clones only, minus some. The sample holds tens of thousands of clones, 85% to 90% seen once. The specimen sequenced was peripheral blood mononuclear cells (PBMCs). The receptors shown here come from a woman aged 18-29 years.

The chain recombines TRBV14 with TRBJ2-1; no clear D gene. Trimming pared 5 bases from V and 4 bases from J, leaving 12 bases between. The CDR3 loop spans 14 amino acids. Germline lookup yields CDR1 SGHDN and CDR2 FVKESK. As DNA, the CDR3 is TGTGCCAGCAGCAAGGCGTCGCTTTACAATGAGCAGTTCTTC. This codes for CASSKASLYNEQFF.

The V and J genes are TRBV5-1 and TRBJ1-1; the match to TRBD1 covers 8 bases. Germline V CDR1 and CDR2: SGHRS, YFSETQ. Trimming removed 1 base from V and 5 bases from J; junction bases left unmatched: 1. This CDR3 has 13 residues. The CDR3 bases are TGCGCCAGCAGCTTGCGACAGGGGACTGAAGCTTTCTTT. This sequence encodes CASSLRQGTEAFF. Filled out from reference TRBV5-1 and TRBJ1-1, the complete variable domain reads KAGVTQTPRYLIKTRGQQVTLSCSPISGHRSVSWYQQTPGQGLQFLFEYFSETQRNKGNFPGRFSGRQFSNSRSEMNVSTLELGDSALYLCASSLRQGTEAFFGQGTRLTVV.

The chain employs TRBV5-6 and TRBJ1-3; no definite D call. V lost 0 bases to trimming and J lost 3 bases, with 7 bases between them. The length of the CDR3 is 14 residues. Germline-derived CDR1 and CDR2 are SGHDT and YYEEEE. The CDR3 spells CASSLVPGGNTIYF. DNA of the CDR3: TGTGCCAGCAGCTTGGTTCCTGGTGGAAACACCATATATTTT.

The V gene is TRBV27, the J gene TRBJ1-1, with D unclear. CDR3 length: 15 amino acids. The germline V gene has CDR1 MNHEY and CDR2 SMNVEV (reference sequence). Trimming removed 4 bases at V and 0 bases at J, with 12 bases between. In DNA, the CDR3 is TGTGCCAGCAGTTCTTCTCTTTCTGTGAACACTGAAGCTTTCTTT. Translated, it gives CASSSSLSVNTEAFF.

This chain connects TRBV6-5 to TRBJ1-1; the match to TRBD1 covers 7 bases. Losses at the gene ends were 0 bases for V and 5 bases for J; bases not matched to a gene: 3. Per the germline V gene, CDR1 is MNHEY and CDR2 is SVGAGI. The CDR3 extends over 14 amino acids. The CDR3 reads CASSYSRGRTEAFF. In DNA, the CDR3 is TGTGCCAGCAGTTACTCGAGGGGGCGGACTGAAGCTTTCTTT.

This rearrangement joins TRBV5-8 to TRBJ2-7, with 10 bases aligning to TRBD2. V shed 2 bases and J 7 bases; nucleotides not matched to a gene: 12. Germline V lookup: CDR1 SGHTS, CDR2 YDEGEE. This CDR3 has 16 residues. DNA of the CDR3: TGTGCCAGCAGCTTTAAGCGGGAGGGCCCGTATGGAGAGCAGTACTTC. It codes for CASSFKREGPYGEQYF.

DNA of the CDR3: TGTGCCAGCAGCTTAGTAGGGACAGGGGGCACAGATACGCAGTATTTT. Translation: CASSLVGTGGTDTQYF. The chain links TRBV7-3 to TRBJ2-3; 10 bases map to TRBD1. CDR3 length equals 16 residues. Germline CDR1 and CDR2: SGHTA and FQGTGA. The J segment lost 1 base and the V segment lost 2 bases, leaving 3 bases of the junction unmatched.

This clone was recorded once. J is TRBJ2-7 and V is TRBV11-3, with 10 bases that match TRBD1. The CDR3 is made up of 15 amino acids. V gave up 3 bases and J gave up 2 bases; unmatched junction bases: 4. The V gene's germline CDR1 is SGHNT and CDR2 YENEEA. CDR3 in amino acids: CASSLGQGNTYEQYF. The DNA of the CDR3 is TGTGCCAGCAGCTTGGGACAGGGGAATACCTACGAGCAGTACTTC. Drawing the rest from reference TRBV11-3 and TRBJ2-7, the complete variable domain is EAGVVQSPRYKIIEKKQPVAFWCNPISGHNTLYWYLQNLGQGPELLIRYENEEAVDDSQLPKDRFSAERLKGVDSTLKIQPAELGDSAVYLCASSLGQGNTYEQYFGPGTRLTVT.

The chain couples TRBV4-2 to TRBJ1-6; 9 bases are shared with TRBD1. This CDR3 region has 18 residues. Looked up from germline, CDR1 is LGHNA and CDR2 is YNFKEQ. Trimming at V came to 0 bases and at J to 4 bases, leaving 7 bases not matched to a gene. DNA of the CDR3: TGTGCCAGCAGCCAAGAAAGCGGGACAGGGTCGTATAATTCACCCCTCCACTTT. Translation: CASSQESGTGSYNSPLHF.

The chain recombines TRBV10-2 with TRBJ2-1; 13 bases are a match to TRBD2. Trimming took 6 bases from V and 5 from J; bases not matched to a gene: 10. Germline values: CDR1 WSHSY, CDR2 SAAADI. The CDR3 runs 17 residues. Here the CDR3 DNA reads TGCGCCAGCAGAACCGGGACTAGCGGGATTTTCAACAATGAGCAGTTCTTC. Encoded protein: CASRTGTSGIFNNEQFF.

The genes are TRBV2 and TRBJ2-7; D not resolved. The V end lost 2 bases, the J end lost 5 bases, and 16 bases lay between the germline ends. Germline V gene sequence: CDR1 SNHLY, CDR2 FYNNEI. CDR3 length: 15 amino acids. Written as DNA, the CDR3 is TGTGCCAGCAGTGAAAGGGCCCCGGGTAACGACGAGCAGTACTTC. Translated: CASSERAPGNDEQYF. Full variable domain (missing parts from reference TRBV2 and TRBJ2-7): EPEVTQTPSHQVTQMGQEVILRCVPISNHLYFYWYRQILGQKVEFLVSFYNNEISEKSEIFDDQFSVERPDGSNFTLKIRSTKLEDSAMYFCASSERAPGNDEQYFGPGTRLTVT.

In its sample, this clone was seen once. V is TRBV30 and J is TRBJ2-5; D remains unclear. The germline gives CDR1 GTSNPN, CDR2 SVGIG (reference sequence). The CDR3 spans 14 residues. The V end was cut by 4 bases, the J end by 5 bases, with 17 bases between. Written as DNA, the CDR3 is TGTGCCTGGACCCGGGCGGCTAAGTGGGAGACCCAGTACTTC. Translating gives CAWTRAAKWETQYF.

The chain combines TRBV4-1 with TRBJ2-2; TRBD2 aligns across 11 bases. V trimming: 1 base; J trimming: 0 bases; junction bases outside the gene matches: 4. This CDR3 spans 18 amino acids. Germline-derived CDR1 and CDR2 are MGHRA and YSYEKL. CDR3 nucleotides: TGCGCCAGCAGCCAAGTTGCGACTAGCGGGACGAACACCGGGGAGCTGTTTTTT. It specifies CASSQVATSGTNTGELFF.

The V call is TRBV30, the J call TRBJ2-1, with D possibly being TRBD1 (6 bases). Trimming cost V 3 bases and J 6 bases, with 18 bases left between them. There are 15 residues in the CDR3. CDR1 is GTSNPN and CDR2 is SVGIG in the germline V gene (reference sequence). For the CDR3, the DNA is TGTGCCTGGAGCCGACGCCTAGAAGGGGGCAATGAGCAGTTCTTC. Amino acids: CAWSRRLEGGNEQFF.